This is a list of T cell receptor beta chains from one sample in a study of Graves' ophthalmopathy and Graves' hyperthyroidism. TCRdb re-called the multiplex PCR reads through MiXCR, storing one row per CDR3 protein. The data show approximately 1.2 million distinct CDR3 sequences, less than 45% seen once. The sequencing input was peripheral blood or thyroid tissue (not recorded which). The origin of the receptors is an adult man with Graves' hyperthyroidism. Each CDR3 is given with its conserved first and last residue. Each record gives: D gene, J gene, V gene, clone size, CDR3 DNA, CDR3 protein. D genes are given only for firm matches. Size tells how often a clone was seen (once, few, many) or the class of an expanded clone, and some rows leave it out.

NA	TRBJ1-5	TRBV11-2	NA	NA	CASSVGGGNQPRHF
TRBD2	TRBJ2-7	TRBV10-3	many	TGTGCCATCAGTGGGACAGGGAGAACTAGCGGGGGAACCTACGAGCAGTACTTC	CAISGTGRTSGGTYEQYF
NA	TRBJ1-1	TRBV7-6	NA	TGCGCCAGCAGCCGGTGGGGAGGCGCTGAAGCTTTCTTT	CASSRWGGAEAFF
NA	TRBJ2-7	TRBV24-1	NA	TGTGCCACCAGTGATTGGAGAGGACAGTTTTCCTACGAGCAGTACTTC	CATSDWRGQFSYEQYF
TRBD2	TRBJ2-5	TRBV25-1	few	TGTGCCAGCAGTGCCCGGCTAGCGGGCGCCGAGACCCAGTACTTC	CASSARLAGAETQYF
NA	TRBJ2-7	TRBV13	NA	TGTGCCAGCAGTCCCCCCAAATGGTACGAGCAGTACTTC	CASSPPKWYEQYF
TRBD1	TRBJ1-1	TRBV7-9	NA	TGTGCCAGCAGCATACCGGGACAGCGGAACACTGAAGCTTTCTTT	CASSIPGQRNTEAFF
TRBD1	TRBJ1-5	TRBV28	NA	TGTGCCAGCAGTTTTTCCCTCGGACAGGGCGGTCAGCCCCAGCATTTT	CASSFSLGQGGQPQHF
NA	TRBJ1-6	TRBV10-3	many	TGTGCCATCAGTGAGTCGAGAAGCACCCTCCACTTT	CAISESRSTLHF
TRBD1	TRBJ1-1	TRBV7-2	NA	TGTGCCAGCAGCGCCAACAGGGGGCGAGTGAACACTGAAGCTTTCTTT	CASSANRGRVNTEAFF
NA	TRBJ2-5	TRBV5-1	many	TGCGCCAGCTACCTCCGGAAACCGGGGATCCAAGAGACCCAGTACTTC	CASYLRKPGIQETQYF
TRBD2	TRBJ2-7	TRBV20-1	once	TGCAGTGCCCGGACTAGCGGGCCGTTTTCCCTCGAGCAGCACTTC	CSARTSGPFSLEQHF
TRBD2	TRBJ2-5	TRBV7-2	many	TGTGCCAGCAGCTTTTGGCGGGGGGGACAAGAGACCCAGTACTTC	CASSFWRGGQETQYF
NA	TRBJ2-4	TRBV24-1	NA	TGTGCCACCAGTGGGGGAGGCATTCAGTACTTC	CATSGGGIQYF
TRBD1	TRBJ1-3	TRBV7-2	many	TGTGCCAGCAGCTCCACAGGGGGCTCTGGAAACACCATATATTTT	CASSSTGGSGNTIYF
NA	TRBJ1-1	TRBV15	many	TGTGCCACCAGCCCTACGGGGGGCTCCACTGAAGCTTTCTTT	CATSPTGGSTEAFF
TRBD2	TRBJ2-5	TRBV20-1	once	TGCAGTGCTAGACCTAGCGGGAAAGAGACCCAGTACTTC	CSARPSGKETQYF
NA	TRBJ1-1	TRBV29-1	NA	TGCAGCGGAGGGAGAGGAACTGAAGCTTTCTTT	CSGGRGTEAFF
TRBD2	TRBJ2-2	TRBV7-3	many	TGTGCCAGCAGCTCCACTAGCGGGAAGGCGGCCGGGGAGCTGTTTTTT	CASSSTSGKAAGELFF
TRBD1	TRBJ1-6	TRBV6-6	NA	TGTGCCAGCAGTGAAGGTAGGGGGCTGATTTCACCCCTCCACTTT	CASSEGRGLISPLHF
NA	TRBJ1-4	TRBV5-1	NA	TGCGCCAGCAGCCCCTTCCCGGGACAAACAAATGAAAAACTGTTTTTT	CASSPFPGQTNEKLFF
NA	TRBJ1-2	TRBV29-1	few	TGCAGCGTTATGGGCCCAAGCTCTGGAAACACCTTC	CSVMGPSSGNTF
TRBD1	TRBJ2-7	TRBV5-1	NA	TGCGCCAGCAGCTCCCCAACCGGGACAGGCTCCTACGAGCAGTACTTC	CASSSPTGTGSYEQYF
TRBD1	TRBJ2-6	TRBV10-2	NA	TGCGCCAGCAGTGAAAGGACAGGGAAGACCGGGGCCAACGTCCTGACTTTC	CASSERTGKTGANVLTF
NA	TRBJ2-2	TRBV5-1	few	TGCGCCAGCAGCACGGACATTTTCACCGGGGAGCTGTTTTTT	CASSTDIFTGELFF
NA	TRBJ2-7	TRBV20-1	NA	TGCAGTGCTAGTAGCCAGCCTATCTACGAGCAGTACTTC	CSASSQPIYEQYF
NA	TRBJ1-1	TRBV6-5	many	TGTGCCAGCAGTTACACGACGGACACGAAGAACACTGAAGCTTTCTTT	CASSYTTDTKNTEAFF
NA	TRBJ1-6	TRBV7-2	NA	TGTGCCAGCATCGAGGGACCGATAAATTCACCCCTCCACTTT	CASIEGPINSPLHF
NA	TRBJ2-7	TRBV5-1	NA	TGCGCCAGCAGCCATACCTTCGACTACGAGCAGTACTTC	CASSHTFDYEQYF
TRBD2	TRBJ2-5	TRBV5-1	NA	TGCGCCAGCAGCTCGGGACTAGCGGGTATCCACCAAGAGACCCAGTACTTC	CASSSGLAGIHQETQYF
NA	TRBJ1-2	TRBV19	many	TGTGCCAGTACGCTCGGGGGCGATGGCTACACCTTC	CASTLGGDGYTF
NA	TRBJ1-1	TRBV28	NA	TGTGCCAGCAGTTCCCCGACAGATACGGGCACTGAAGCTTTCTTT	CASSSPTDTGTEAFF
TRBD2	TRBJ2-7	TRBV7-2	NA	TGTGCCAGTCGTGGACTAGCTATTTACGAGCAGTACTTC	CASRGLAIYEQYF
NA	TRBJ2-2	TRBV7-2	NA	TGTGCCAGCAGCTTAGACGACAGCCGGGGGGAGCTGTTTTTT	CASSLDDSRGELFF
NA	TRBJ2-5	TRBV15	NA	TGTGCTACGGACGGATGGGGAGAGACCCAGTACTTC	CATDGWGETQYF
TRBD1	TRBJ2-5	TRBV7-8	many	TGTGCCAGCAGCTACAGATCCGGGACAGGGTATCAAGAGACCCAGTACTTC	CASSYRSGTGYQETQYF
NA	TRBJ2-7	TRBV7-2	NA	TGTGCCAGCAGTTGGGCAGGAGAGTCCTACGAGCAGTACTTC	CASSWAGESYEQYF
NA	TRBJ2-7	TRBV11-2	many	TGTGCCAGCAGCTTAGTTGGCGGGGACGGAAGCTACGAGCAGTACTTC	CASSLVGGDGSYEQYF
NA	TRBJ2-7	TRBV5-4	NA	TGTGCCAGCAGAAGACAGGGACTCTACGAGCAGTACTTC	CASRRQGLYEQYF
NA	TRBJ2-2	TRBV10-3	NA	TGTGCCATCAGTACAAAGGGGGGAAACACCGGGGAGCTGTTTTTT	CAISTKGGNTGELFF
TRBD1	TRBJ2-5	TRBV29-1	many	TGCAGCGTTGAAGATCAGGGGGCGCGGGAGACCCAGTACTTC	CSVEDQGARETQYF
NA	TRBJ2-7	TRBV20-1	many	TGCAGTGCCGTTGGACCAGGGCCCTACGAGCAGTACTTC	CSAVGPGPYEQYF
TRBD1	TRBJ1-2	TRBV11-2	few	TGTGCCAGCAGCTTACCGGGGACAGGGAATAGCTATGGCTACACCTTC	CASSLPGTGNSYGYTF